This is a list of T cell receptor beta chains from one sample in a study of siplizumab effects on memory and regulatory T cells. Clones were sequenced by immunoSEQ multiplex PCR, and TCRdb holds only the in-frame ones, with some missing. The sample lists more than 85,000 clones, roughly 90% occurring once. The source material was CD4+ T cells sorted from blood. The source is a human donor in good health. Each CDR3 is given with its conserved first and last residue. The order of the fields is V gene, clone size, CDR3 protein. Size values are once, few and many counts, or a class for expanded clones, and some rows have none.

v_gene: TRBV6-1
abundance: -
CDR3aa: CASSAGSNTEAFF

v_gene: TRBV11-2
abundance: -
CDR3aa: CASSLDDGDRELFF

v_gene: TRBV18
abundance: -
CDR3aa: CASSPSIRLSGNTIYF

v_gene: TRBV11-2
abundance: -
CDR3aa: CASSQGIQTEAFF

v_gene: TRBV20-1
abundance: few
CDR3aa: CSGSADTEAFF

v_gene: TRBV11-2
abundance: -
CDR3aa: CASSSGLAGGERGELFF

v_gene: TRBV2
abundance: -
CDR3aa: CASSAWEGVGKNIQYF

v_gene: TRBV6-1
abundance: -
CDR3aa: CASSVHGSWDTDTQYF

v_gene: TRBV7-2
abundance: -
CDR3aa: CASSLATGGTYGYTF

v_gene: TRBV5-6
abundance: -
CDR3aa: CASSFRAALEELFF

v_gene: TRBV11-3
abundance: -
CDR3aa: CASSQGPAPYEQYF

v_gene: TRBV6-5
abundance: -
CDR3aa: CASSYGVGRYGYTF

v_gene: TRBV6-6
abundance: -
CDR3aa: CASTQTQGGTYNEQFF

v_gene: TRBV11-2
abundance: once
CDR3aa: CASSLRFTDTQYF

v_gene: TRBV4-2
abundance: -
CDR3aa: CASSQPTTGELFF

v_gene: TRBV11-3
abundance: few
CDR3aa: CASSFGANTEAFF

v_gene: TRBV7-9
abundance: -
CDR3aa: CASSLLQRDTDTQYF

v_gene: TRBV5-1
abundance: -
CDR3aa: CASSPGTSQETQYF

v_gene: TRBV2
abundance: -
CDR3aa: CASSTDRVQGGYTF

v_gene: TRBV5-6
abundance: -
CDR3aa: CASTNRPNWNTGELFF

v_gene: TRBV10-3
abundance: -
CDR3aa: CAISRGAGSYGYTF